The T cell receptor beta chain described here comes from a study of cytomegalovirus exposure and HLA in healthy donors. Study-wide background: Genotyping showed approximately 81% of 398 donors falling in the Caucasian-associated ancestry cluster.

Whole-study results and caveats: Association of a missense DCLRE1C variant with TCR beta V- and J-gene trimming was reported in a later analysis. In a later analysis, productive TCRs from donors in an Asian-associated ancestry cluster reportedly carried fewer N-insertions than the cohort mean.

V was trimmed by 4 bases and J by 4 bases, leaving 18 bases between them. CDR3 length equals 16 residues. CDR1 is SGHRS, CDR2 YFSETQ, per germline. Concerning this clone: Antigen specificity is unknown.

The PCR had 60 Vbeta and 13 Jbeta primers. Profiled with immunoSEQ multiplex PCR; TCRdb holds only in-frame clones, not every one. The profile shows 200,000 to 250,000 clones, over 75% of them singletons. The chain is built from TRBV5-1 and TRBJ2-1, with a tentative D call TRBD2 (7 bases). This TCR was recovered from a girl between 2 and 10 years old in good health and CMV-seronegative. Specimen: PBMCs. The CDR3 DNA reads TGCGCCAGCAGCCCCCGAGGGGGAGGGGAGTACAATGAGCAGTTCTTC. This gives the protein CASSPRGGGEYNEQFF.